This entry is about one T cell receptor (beta chain). Its antigen target is currently unknown. The sample holds no much larger clone one base away, and base qualities are not on file. This sample was included in a study of cytomegalovirus exposure and HLA in healthy donors (dated by TCRdb to the late 2010s). For context, the study as a whole: According to an earlier analysis of 587 of the donors, about 179 million T cells yielded 120 million or so unique TCR beta sequences and roughly 280 Gb of sequence data. An early release covering some 640 HLA-typed donors comprised approximately 300 gigabases of sequencing data and approximately 85 million unique TCR sequences. Among the approximately 430 genotyped donors, approximately 81% belonged to the genetic ancestry cluster associated with self-reported Caucasian donors. The study aimed to test whether signatures of past pathogen exposure could be identified by cataloging public T cell receptors. The study used immunosequencing to profile the T cell repertoires of 600 to 850 subjects and linked those repertoires to cytomegalovirus serostatus. Besides the first cohort of approximately 710 subjects, a separate validation cohort made up of some 110 different subjects was used. To predict cytomegalovirus infection status, the study combined high-throughput TCR immunosequencing, statistical association of individual TCRs with disease status, and machine learning. A later analysis re-examined previously published TCR beta repertoires from several hundred donors and added high-resolution HLA genotyping to investigate patterns of TCR occurrence. The later analysis used no new phenotypic data to find candidate immune exposures, relying instead on TCR beta sequences and their occurrence across donors. An earlier analysis of approximately 630 of the donors applied high-throughput TCR beta sequencing to assess whether each TCR beta V gene segment acted as functional or pseudogenic. Alongside the repertoire data, information on donor age, sex, ethnicity and CMV serostatus was compiled. A later genetic analysis took genome-wide SNP genotypes for about 55% of the roughly 670 donors and used that subset as a discovery cohort. Every discovery cohort repertoire had been produced on one sequencing platform. HLA typing included class I and class II loci at four-digit resolution. Typing coverage varied by locus: roughly 629-640 donors for A, B, C, DRB1 and DQB1; approximately 500 for DQA1; more than 600 for DPA1; 450 to 480 for DPB1. Roughly 5 DR-DQ haplotypes were handled as single units for association and clustering because linkage in the cohort was strong. Among roughly 400 genotyped donors of the cohort, an average of roughly 230,000 unique TCR beta nucleotide sequences was sequenced per donor, of which 15% to 20% were non-productive.

The library was generated by the immunoSEQ multiplex PCR assay. For the multiplex PCR, a mixture combining 60 forward primers for TCR Vbeta segments and 13 reverse primers for TCR Jbeta segments was used. The CDR3 region of rearranged TCR beta genes was amplified from genomic DNA with a multiplex PCR assay. Amplified TCR beta libraries were sequenced as 87-base-pair reads on the Illumina HiSeq System. In the original analysis: Across the 666 repertoires, a later analysis counted 75 million to 90 million unique TCR beta chains, around 10 million of which were shared by at least two donors. Raw reads were error-corrected and collapsed into unique sequences by a nearest-neighbor algorithm in which closely related sequences were merged to remove PCR and sequencing errors. To assign V, D and J gene segments, CDR3 sequences were aligned to IMGT reference sequences. For a sequence to be retained, a match of at least six nucleotides to both a V gene segment and a J gene segment was required. Rearrangements were classified as productive when the CDR3 lacked stop codons and remained in frame with V and J, and all other rearrangements were classified as non-productive. CDR3 was defined by IMGT convention, running from the second conserved V-encoded cysteine to the conserved J-encoded phenylalanine. In an earlier analysis of just under 600 of the donors, sequences lacking an unambiguous match to a single V gene segment were excluded. An earlier analysis of several hundred of the donors classified V segments as functional when productive rearrangements were above 56.7% and as segregating when the standard deviation between donors was above 5%. A statistical classification framework was built to diagnose cytomegalovirus status from the catalog of TCR beta chain sequences. A later analysis assigned V and J genes by comparing TCR nucleotide sequences with IMGT/GENE-DB human TR gene sequences. The TCRdist pipeline was used in a later analysis to assign CDR3 sequences and most-parsimonious VDJ recombination scenarios. In a later analysis, each TCR beta chain was defined by its CDR3 amino acid sequence together with its V-gene family, and reads without a unique V-gene family were excluded. In a later analysis, 550 to 650 highly shared, low-generation-probability nucleotide sequences were removed to address suspected cross-contamination and a sequencing artifact. A later analysis calculated a clonal expansion index for each public chain from normalized within-repertoire ranks of inferred template counts. Generation probabilities in a later analysis came from a VDJ recombination model fitted to out-of-frame rearrangements, and those results were checked against IGoR. A later analysis scored TCR-TCR, TCR-HLA and TCR-CMV co-occurrence with hypergeometric tests, applying a repertoire-size bias correction to TCR pairs. To estimate false discovery rates, a later analysis permuted the HLA or CMV assignments 20 times. In a later analysis, co-occurring TCRs were grouped using DBSCAN, with TCRdist sequence similarity added in when clustering inside HLA-allele-positive subsets. Repertoires with fewer than 30,000 or more than 120,000 public chains, plus five repertoires with anomalous nucleotide sharing, were excluded from co-occurrence clustering. The clones in this table, taken by TCRdb from immuneACCESS, are in-frame only. Not every clone is retained; where verified, under half of the shortfall comes from an unresolved V gene, and the cause of the rest is unknown. Clonal size and the V and J genes are those of that table, whereas D and trimming came from the DNA. For this sample the table gives around 200,000 clones, of which approximately 80% were detected only once. The top ten constitute roughly 2.8% of the sample.

The cohort consisted of 666 healthy bone marrow donors. At the time of sampling, all cohort members were nominally healthy, though unrecorded immune exposures were likely present. The donor was CMV seropositive and was included in the group of 250 to 300 seropositive cohort members. A peripheral blood sample was collected from each donor, and TCR beta sequencing was performed on peripheral blood mononuclear cells. Genomic DNA was extracted from the blood cell samples with the Qiagen DNeasy Blood Extraction Kit. The CDR3, cysteine through phenylalanine, is 16 amino acids long. Only CDR3 DNA remains: 48 bases, in frame from the first base. The germline V gene yields SGHRS for CDR1 and YFSETQ for CDR2. V has 4 bases trimmed and J has 0 bases trimmed; junction bases matching no gene number 7. General conclusions and limits of the study: The 87-base-pair reads could not distinguish some IMGT-functional V segments, including TRBV6-2 and TRBV6-3, so those segments were excluded. Presence/absence analyses assumed roughly uniform sequencing depth across donors, an assumption that may not hold. Broadly in line with IMGT annotations, most TCR beta V segments showed up in productive rearrangements about 90% or about 30% of the time in an earlier analysis of 450 to 600 of the donors. The only immune exposure information available for the cohort was CMV serostatus. Because some donors lacked HLA typing at each locus, the association tests relied only on the typed subset. A cluster of highly shared sequence variants was judged likely to be a technical artifact of the sequencing pipeline. At a false discovery rate of 0.05, a later analysis linked about 17,000 TCR beta sequences to specific HLA alleles. Compared with equally common non-associated chains, HLA-associated TCR beta chains in a later analysis were more clonally expanded and had lower generation probabilities. In this cohort, only TCR beta chains were sequenced, and detectable features were limited by the absence of alpha or paired-chain data. Most CMV-associated TCR beta chains appeared to be HLA-restricted in a later analysis, and the HLA associations seemed to be driven largely by CMV exposure. About 17 rarely observed V segments, including chromosome 9 orphons, were excluded from the earlier analysis of just under 600 of the donors because counts were too low. While some public TCRs were present in many individuals, most TCR sequences turned up only very rarely across donors. A further reported finding was that TCR beta sequences accurately predicted the HLA-A and HLA-B alleles for most subjects in the first cohort. According to the authors, the approach could potentially be generalized to other disease states and immunological phenotypes. Strong co-occurrence of HLA alleles, especially DR and DQ, made assigning TCR associations to individual alleles difficult. The classifier was reported to diagnose cytomegalovirus status with high specificity and sensitivity in both the original cohort and the validation cohort. Three of the identified cytomegalovirus-associated TCR beta chains were confirmed in vitro to be specific for cytomegalovirus antigens. A total of 150 to 200 TCR beta chains were listed by the study as associated with cytomegalovirus. In a later analysis, the rate of TCR association differed among HLA loci, with DRB1 alleles having the most associated TCRs and HLA-C alleles having the fewest. An association between a missense DCLRE1C variant and V-gene and J-gene trimming of TCR beta chains was found in a later genetic analysis and replicated in an independent cohort. Linkage disequilibrium might explain the correlated functional status among segregating V segments, but an unknown experimental factor could not be excluded. Several of the top co-occurrence clusters appeared to be linked to parvovirus B19, influenza, CMV and Epstein-Barr virus, according to a later analysis. Compared with the 666-donor mean, donors in an Asian-associated ancestry cluster had fewer N-insertions in productive TCRs, according to a later genetic analysis.

Sequencing was carried out using PBMCs. This receptor was taken from a woman aged 45-60 years in good health and CMV-seropositive. The sequence links TRBV5-1 to TRBJ2-7; a stretch of 10 junction bases matches TRBD2. The nucleotides are TGCGCCAGCAGCCGTGGGACTAGCGATCCCTCCTACGAGCAGTACTTC. This codes for CASSRGTSDPSYEQYF. With the portions outside the CDR3 filled from the reference TRBV5-1 and TRBJ2-7 genes, the complete variable region becomes KAGVTQTPRYLIKTRGQQVTLSCSPISGHRSVSWYQQTPGQGLQFLFEYFSETQRNKGNFPGRFSGRQFSNSRSEMNVSTLELGDSALYLCASSRGTSDPSYEQYFGPGTRLTVT.